Presented here are 17 T cell receptor beta chains from one specimen sequenced in a study of response to subunit inactivated influenza vaccine. TCRdb passed the RT-PCR reads through MiXCR, listing each CDR3 protein once. The sample shows a few hundred thousand distinct CDR3 sequences, roughly a fifth of them seen only once. The specimen was PBMCs from blood, collected about 20 months after vaccination. The receptors originated from a man aged 50 to 75 who received an inactivated influenza vaccine.

This clonotype was seen a handful of times. The J gene is TRBJ1-5, the V gene TRBV6-2 or TRBV6-3, with 9 bases matching TRBD1. The CDR3 covers 15 residues. V dropped 6 bases and J dropped 1; count of bases not matched to a gene: 4. Germline values: CDR1 MNHEY, CDR2 SVGEGT. The CDR3 protein is CASRGQGTSNQPQHF. The CDR3 DNA is TGTGCCAGCAGAGGACAGGGGACGAGCAATCAGCCCCAGCATTTT.

In this sample, this clonotype turned up a few times. The chain's CDR3 is CASTPTLSGNEQFF. The CDR3, as DNA: TGTGCCAGCACCCCCACGCTTTCTGGCAATGAGCAGTTCTTC. This chain connects TRBV5-6 to TRBJ2-1; D unclear. The V end lost 6 bases, the J end lost 6 bases, and 16 bases lay between the germline ends. The CDR3 covers 14 residues. Looked up from germline, CDR1 is SGHDT and CDR2 is YYEEEE.

The V call is TRBV20-1, the J call TRBJ2-5, with 10 bases fitting TRBD1. Germline CDR1 DFQATT, CDR2 SNEGSKA (reference sequence). V lost 5 bases to trimming and J lost 3 bases; unmatched junction nucleotides: 6. The CDR3 consists of 14 residues. The CDR3 nucleotides read TGCAGTGCTTCGCGGACAGGGGGAAAAGAGACCCAGTACTTC. Its translation: CSASRTGGKETQYF.

The rearrangement links TRBV2 to TRBJ1-5, with D maybe TRBD1 (6 bases). This CDR3 contains 16 residues. Trimming stripped 6 bases from V and 0 bases from J, with 15 bases between. The germline V gene encodes CDR1 SNHLY and CDR2 FYNNEI. CDR3 in amino acids: CASSPDRLISNQPQHF. CDR3 sequence (DNA): TGTGCCAGCAGCCCGGACAGACTTATTAGCAATCAGCCCCAGCATTTT.

V gene TRBV7-9 combines with J gene TRBJ2-3; TRBD1 is a possible D gene (6 bases). The V and J ends lost 9 bases and 0 bases respectively, with 16 bases between them. CDR1 and CDR2 from the germline V gene are SEHNR and FQNEAQ (reference sequence). The CDR3 runs to 15 residues. The CDR3 bases are TGTGCCAGTCAACCCTGGGGACAAAGCACAGATACGCAGTATTTT. It codes for CASQPWGQSTDTQYF.

The table lists this clonotype with a few counts. The chain employs TRBV19 and TRBJ2-1; 8 bases fit TRBD2. The CDR3 consists of 17 residues. J was trimmed by 4 bases and V by 0 bases; bases with no gene match: 8. The germline CDR1 and CDR2 sequences are LNHDA and SQIVND (reference sequence). CDR3 sequence (DNA): TGTGCCAGTAGTATAGATCGGGCTAGCGGGCTATACAATGAGCAGTTCTTC. It translates to CASSIDRASGLYNEQFF. The full variable domain, in which reference TRBV19 and TRBJ2-1 provide the parts outside the CDR3, is DGGITQSPKYLFRKEGQNVTLSCEQNLNHDAMYWYRQDPGQGLRLIYYSQIVNDFQKGDIAEGYSVSREKKESFPLTVTSAQKNPTAFYLCASSIDRASGLYNEQFFGPGTRLTVL.

A few counts support this clonotype. V is TRBV19 and J is TRBJ1-2, with 9 bases aligning to TRBD1. This CDR3 has 15 amino acids. Per the germline V gene, CDR1 is LNHDA and CDR2 is SQIVND (reference sequence). V gave up 5 bases and J gave up 4 bases; unmatched junction bases: 8. CDR3 DNA sequence: TGTGCCAGTAGTCCCGGGACAGGGTTCGGCTATGGCTACACCTTC. Protein product: CASSPGTGFGYGYTF. The complete variable domain, with remaining parts taken from reference TRBV19 and TRBJ1-2, reads DGGITQSPKYLFRKEGQNVTLSCEQNLNHDAMYWYRQDPGQGLRLIYYSQIVNDFQKGDIAEGYSVSREKKESFPLTVTSAQKNPTAFYLCASSPGTGFGYGYTFGSGTRLTVV.

This clonotype was seen a handful of times. V gene TRBV20-1 combines with J gene TRBJ2-1; D is perhaps TRBD2 (6 bases). V lost 6 bases to trimming and J lost 7 bases, with 16 bases between them. The CDR3 length is 13 residues. CDR1 is DFQATT and CDR2 is SNEGSKA in the germline V gene (reference sequence). The CDR3 sequence: CSAKKAGRNEQFF. The CDR3 nucleotides read TGCAGTGCCAAAAAGGCAGGGAGGAATGAGCAGTTCTTC.

The chain links TRBV4-1 to TRBJ2-4; 8 bases agree with TRBD1. The CDR3 is made up of 16 amino acids. The V and J ends lost 5 bases and 2 bases, in that order; junction bases with no gene match: 8. Germline-derived CDR1 and CDR2 are MGHRA and YSYEKL. CDR3 DNA sequence: TGCGCCAGCAGCGATGTAACAGGGGGTACCAAAAACATTCAGTACTTC. Its protein is CASSDVTGGTKNIQYF.

As regards this clonotype: Lacking the conserved final phenylalanine or tryptophan, this CDR3 likely reflects a read error. This chain connects TRBV6-2 or TRBV6-3 to TRBJ1-5; 7 bases fit TRBD1. CDR1 and CDR2 from the germline V gene are MNHEY and SVGEGT. J was trimmed by 7 bases and V by 5 bases; bases with no gene match: 5. The CDR3 spans 13 residues. CDR3 sequence: CASSDRVGQPQHI. The CDR3 region has the DNA TGTGCCAGCAGTGACAGGGTTGGGCAGCCCCAGCATATT.

V usage is TRBV9 and J usage is TRBJ2-2; TRBD1 might be the D (6 bases). Germline V gives CDR1 SGDLS, CDR2 YYNGEE. With 0 bases removed from V and 4 bases from J, the gap between germline ends came to 10 bases. The CDR3 sequence is 15 residues long. The CDR3 DNA sequence: TGTGCCAGCAGCGTAGTGACAGGATCCACCGGGGAGCTGTTTTTT. Translated: CASSVVTGSTGELFF. The full variable domain, in which reference TRBV9 and TRBJ2-2 provide the parts outside the CDR3, is DSGVTQTPKHLITATGQRVTLRCSPRSGDLSVYWYQQSLDQGLQFLIQYYNGEERAKGNILERFSAQQFPDLHSELNLSSLELGDSALYFCASSVVTGSTGELFFGEGSRLTVL.

This clonotype was seen a few times. V and J are TRBV30 and TRBJ1-1, with 8 bases lining up with TRBD1. V was pared by 1 base and J by 5 bases, with 12 bases of the junction left unmatched. The germline CDR1 and CDR2 sequences are GTSNPN and SVGIG (reference sequence). The CDR3 has 16 residues. The DNA for the CDR3 is TGTGCCTGGAGTGGAGCCAGGGGGCTAGGAGGGACTGAAGCTTTCTTT. This gives the protein CAWSGARGLGGTEAFF.

V is TRBV30 and J is TRBJ1-1; a weak D match, TRBD1 (6 bases). There are 13 residues in the CDR3. Trimming left V 6 bases short and J 3 bases short, with 14 bases between. Germline V gene sequence: CDR1 GTSNPN, CDR2 SVGIG (reference sequence). The CDR3 reads CACTTGFYTEAFF. The CDR3, as DNA: TGTGCCTGTACGACAGGTTTTTACACTGAAGCTTTCTTT.

This clonotype was seen a handful of times. This chain connects TRBV10-3 to TRBJ1-1; D gene uncertain. V was pared by 3 bases and J by 1 base, with 6 bases between. The CDR3 contains 13 residues. Per germline, CDR1 ENHRY and CDR2 SYGVKD. This CDR3 reads CAISEQRNTEAFF. CDR3 DNA sequence: TGTGCCATCAGTGAACAGCGGAACACTGAAGCTTTCTTT.

The chain is built from TRBV18 and TRBJ2-3, with D possibly matching TRBD2 (5 bases). The germline gives CDR1 KGHSH, CDR2 LQKENI. The V end lost 3 bases, the J end lost 0 bases, and 13 bases lay between the germline ends. The CDR3 totals 16 residues. The CDR3 coding sequence is TGTGCCAGCTCACCCCGAGCGGAAGCTAGCACAGATACGCAGTATTTT. Translated, it gives CASSPRAEASTDTQYF.

This clonotype was picked up many times. The chain recombines TRBV5-6 with TRBJ1-1, with D uncertain. Germline lookup yields CDR1 SGHDT and CDR2 YYEEEE. Trimming took 0 bases from V and 0 from J, leaving 9 bases between them. This CDR3 has 15 amino acids. The CDR3 reads CASSLVGIMNTEAFF. CDR3 nucleotide sequence: TGTGCCAGCAGCTTGGTCGGAATCATGAACACTGAAGCTTTCTTT.

This clonotype was seen only a few times. The gene calls are TRBV29-1 and TRBJ2-3, with D perhaps TRBD1 (6 bases). Germline CDR1 SQVTM, CDR2 ANQGSEA. This CDR3 has 13 amino acids. Trimming took off 7 bases at V and 2 bases at J, with 13 bases between the two ends. The chain's CDR3 is CSAQQGATDTQYF. CDR3 in DNA: TGCAGCGCACAACAGGGAGCCACAGATACGCAGTATTTT.